The rows below give T cell receptor beta chains drawn from one sample of a study of OX40 agonist ivuxolimab in advanced cancers. Assay: immunoSEQ multiplex PCR; the TCRdb copy retains only in-frame clones and omits some. The sample holds 85,000 to 90,000 clones, approximately 89% seen once. The sequences come from CD4+ or CD8+ T cells sorted from blood, collected in a trial of the OX40 agonist ivuxolimab. The receptors derive from an adult with an advanced solid tumor such as melanoma, head and neck, liver or kidney cancer. Each CDR3 is given with its conserved first and last residue. The D gene is left open where the match is weak. Clone size appears in some rows only: once, few, many, or a class for an expanded clone.

j_call v_call clone_size d_call cdr3_aa cdr3_nt
TRBJ1-4 TRBV11-1 . . CASSGTDYEKLFF TGTGCCAGCAGCGGAACAGATTATGAAAAACTGTTTTTT
TRBJ1-2 TRBV7-9 . . CASSLADSLYGYTF TGTGCCAGCAGCTTAGCGGACAGCCTCTATGGCTACACCTTC
TRBJ1-4 TRBV5-1 . . CASSLVGNEKLFF TGCGCCAGCAGCTTGGTCGGGAATGAAAAACTGTTTTTT
TRBJ1-2 TRBV5-1 . . CASGLGQGLPNYGYTF TGCGCCAGCGGACTTGGGCAGGGCCTACCTAACTATGGCTACACCTTC
TRBJ2-1 TRBV12-5 once TRBD2 CASGLGTSSSYNEQFF TGTGCTAGTGGTTTGGGGACTAGCAGCTCCTACAATGAGCAGTTCTTC
TRBJ1-1 TRBV5-1 . . CASSLGGSMNTEAFF TGCGCCAGCAGCTTGGGGGGCAGTATGAACACTGAAGCTTTCTTT
TRBJ2-1 TRBV5-1 . TRBD2 CASSSLAGAYNEQFF TGCGCCAGCAGCAGCCTAGCGGGGGCCTACAATGAGCAGTTCTTC
TRBJ2-5 TRBV5-4 once . CASSFTNTRLQETQYF TGTGCCAGCAGCTTTACAAATACTCGGCTGCAAGAGACCCAGTACTTC
TRBJ1-6 TRBV14 . . CASSLSQGRNSPLHF TGTGCCAGCAGCCTCTCGCAGGGGAGAAATTCACCCCTCCACTTT
TRBJ1-5 TRBV19 . . CASNGGRAFQPQHF TGTGCCAGTAATGGCGGAAGAGCGTTTCAGCCCCAGCATTTT
TRBJ2-7 TRBV7-9 . TRBD1 CASSLGTGGIAYEQYF TGTGCCAGCAGCTTAGGGACAGGGGGCATCGCCTACGAGCAGTACTTC
TRBJ1-1 TRBV6-1 . . CASRATVDTEAFF TGTGCCAGCAGAGCGACAGTAGACACTGAAGCTTTCTTT
TRBJ1-5 TRBV6-6 . TRBD1 CASSYSTGGQPQHF TGTGCCAGCAGTTACTCGACAGGGGGTCAGCCCCAGCATTTT
TRBJ2-2 TRBV2 . . CASRGKGGNTGELFF TGTGCCAGCAGGGGAAAAGGGGGGAACACCGGGGAGCTGTTTTTT
TRBJ1-1 TRBV27 . TRBD1 CASSLKAGGVTEAFF TGTGCCAGCAGTTTAAAGGCAGGGGGAGTCACTGAAGCTTTCTTT
TRBJ1-2 TRBV5-8 few TRBD1 CASRLTGGDYGYTF TGTGCCAGCAGGCTGACAGGGGGCGACTATGGCTACACCTTC
TRBJ2-5 TRBV6-1 . . CASSHLQETQYF TGTGCCAGCAGTCATTTACAAGAGACCCAGTACTTC
TRBJ2-3 TRBV7-9 . . CASSWDSTLTQYF TGTGCCAGCAGTTGGGACTCTACTTTGACGCAGTATTTT
TRBJ1-2 TRBV19 . . CASSKGFSEAGGYTF TGTGCCAGTAGTAAGGGATTTTCTGAGGCGGGCGGCTACACCTTC
TRBJ2-3 TRBV9 . TRBD2 CASRAGGLSTDTQYF TGTGCCAGCAGAGCGGGGGGCCTAAGCACAGATACGCAGTATTTT
TRBJ2-7 TRBV6-5 . TRBD1 CASSYSWQGENEQYF TGTGCCAGCAGTTACTCGTGGCAGGGGGAGAACGAGCAGTACTTC
TRBJ2-3 TRBV2 . . CASRLKDTQYF TGTGCCAGCAGGTTGAAGGATACGCAGTATTTT
TRBJ2-1 TRBV5-4 . TRBD2 CASSLARLAGGSNEQFF TGTGCCAGCAGCTTGGCAAGACTAGCGGGAGGGTCAAATGAGCAGTTCTTC
TRBJ2-1 TRBV7-8 . TRBD1 CASSFTGTGDNEQFF TGTGCCAGCAGCTTTACCGGGACAGGGGACAATGAGCAGTTCTTC
TRBJ2-5 TRBV19 . . CASSSQGTWGETQYF TGTGCCAGTAGTAGCCAAGGCACCTGGGGAGAGACCCAGTACTTC
TRBJ2-3 TRBV30 . . CAWSVRGALGTDTQYF TGTGCCTGGAGTGTAAGGGGGGCCCTTGGCACAGATACGCAGTATTTT
TRBJ2-7 TRBV18 . TRBD2 CASSPGTSGRADIPIKYF TGTGCCAGCTCACCGGGAACTAGCGGGAGGGCCGATATCCCGATTAAGTACTTC
TRBJ2-5 TRBV7-9 . TRBD2 CASSSTLAGGQETQYF TGTGCCAGCAGCTCTACGTTAGCGGGGGGACAAGAGACCCAGTACTTC
TRBJ1-1 TRBV7-9 . TRBD1 CASSSPWGQGNPEAFF TGTGCCAGCAGCTCGCCATGGGGACAGGGAAACCCTGAAGCTTTCTTT
TRBJ1-4 TRBV4-1 . . CASSQVGTTEKLFF TGCGCCAGCAGCCAAGTGGGGACTACTGAAAAACTGTTTTTT
TRBJ2-7 TRBV28 . . CASTVTSREQYF TGTGCCAGCACCGTAACTAGCCGCGAGCAGTACTTC
TRBJ2-3 TRBV28 . . CASSAPADTQYF TGTGCCAGCAGTGCCCCAGCAGATACGCAGTATTTT
TRBJ2-1 TRBV7-9 . TRBD2 CASSLSLAGTYNEQFF TGTGCCAGCAGCCTATCCTTAGCGGGTACCTACAATGAGCAGTTCTTC
TRBJ1-2 TRBV23-1 . TRBD1 CASRRTGGKPRYGYTF TGCGCCAGCAGGCGGACAGGGGGTAAACCTAGGTATGGCTACACCTTC
TRBJ2-3 TRBV10-3 . . CAIRNPAISTDTQYF TGTGCCATCAGGAACCCCGCCATAAGCACAGATACGCAGTATTTT
TRBJ1-1 TRBV5-1 . . CASSLEVNTEAFF TGCGCCAGCAGCCTAGAGGTGAACACTGAAGCTTTCTTT
TRBJ1-1 TRBV7-3 . TRBD1 CASSPGTGNNVAFF TGTGCCAGCAGCCCAGGGACAGGGAACAACGTGGCTTTCTTT
TRBJ2-1 TRBV9 once TRBD2 CASSVATGTSRLAGGYNEQFF TGTGCCAGCAGCGTAGCTACCGGGACATCGCGACTAGCGGGAGGTTACAATGAGCAGTTCTTC
TRBJ1-6 TRBV5-8 . . CASSITRTSNSPLHF TGTGCCAGCAGCATAACCAGGACCTCGAATTCACCCCTCCACTTT
TRBJ1-1 TRBV29-1 . . CSVDTGVEAFF TGCAGCGTTGACACCGGGGTAGAAGCTTTCTTT
TRBJ1-5 TRBV2 . . CASSEARGTGNNQPQHF TGTGCCAGCAGTGAAGCAAGGGGGACCGGTAATAATCAGCCCCAGCATTTT
TRBJ1-1 TRBV5-6 . . CASSSRAVLRSTEAFF TGTGCCAGCAGCTCCCGCGCGGTCCTCCGGAGCACTGAAGCTTTCTTT
TRBJ1-2 TRBV6-5 . TRBD1 CASSYGQGAYGYTF TGTGCCAGCAGTTACGGACAGGGGGCCTATGGCTACACCTTC
TRBJ2-2 TRBV21-1 . . CASSAWRDGRNTGELFF TGTGCCAGCAGCGCCTGGAGGGACGGGAGAAACACCGGGGAGCTGTTTTTT
TRBJ2-1 TRBV5-1 . TRBD2 CASSLPGTSGGHNEQFF TGCGCCAGCAGCTTACCCGGGACTAGCGGGGGCCACAATGAGCAGTTCTTC
TRBJ2-1 TRBV2 . . CASNLSTKQFF TGTGCCAGCAATCTTTCGACTAAGCAGTTCTTC
TRBJ2-3 TRBV6-1 . TRBD1 CASSKNTGGIDTQYF TGTGCCAGCAGTAAAAATACAGGGGGAATAGATACGCAGTATTTT
TRBJ1-4 TRBV11-2 . TRBD1 CASSLGQGSGEKLFF TGTGCCAGCAGCTTAGGACAGGGAAGCGGAGAAAAACTGTTTTTT
TRBJ1-1 TRBV2 few TRBD1 CASSVRGLVNTEAFF TGTGCCAGCAGTGTAAGGGGGCTAGTGAACACTGAAGCTTTCTTT
TRBJ2-5 TRBV2 . . CASSPELAARGTQYF TGTGCCAGCAGTCCGGAGCTAGCGGCCAGGGGGACCCAGTACTTC
TRBJ1-6 TRBV27 . TRBD1 CASRQQGDSSSPLHF TGTGCCAGCAGGCAACAGGGGGATAGCAGTTCACCCCTCCACTTT
TRBJ2-4 TRBV6-1 . . CASSEPTALAKNIQYF TGTGCCAGCAGTGAACCGACAGCCCTAGCCAAAAACATTCAGTACTTC
TRBJ1-2 TRBV29-1 . . CSVGVGYTF TGCAGCGTTGGAGTCGGCTACACCTTC
TRBJ2-7 TRBV4-2 . TRBD1 CASSPRDSTYEQYF TGTGCCAGCAGCCCCCGGGACAGCACCTACGAGCAGTACTTC
TRBJ2-3 TRBV11-2 once . CASSRDFTDTQYF TGTGCCAGCTCCCGGGACTTCACAGATACGCAGTATTTT
TRBJ2-3 TRBV5-1 . . CASSLYGLRTDTQYF TGCGCCAGCAGCTTGTATGGACTCCGCACAGATACGCAGTATTTT
TRBJ2-3 TRBV28 . TRBD1 CASRPPGQGTDTQYF TGTGCCAGCAGGCCACCGGGACAGGGCACAGATACGCAGTATTTT
TRBJ1-2 TRBV2 . . CASTVDGGSGYGYTF TGTGCCAGCACCGTGGACGGTGGGAGTGGTTATGGCTACACCTTC
TRBJ1-5 TRBV5-1 . TRBD1 CASSPTGTGTNQPQHF TGCGCCAGCAGCCCGACCGGGACAGGCACCAATCAGCCCCAGCATTTT